The clone carrying this T cell receptor beta chain has a single count. This sample is drawn from a study of blood T cell repertoires in COVID-19. Participants' own reports of clinical history determined their cohort assignment. Using immunoSEQ multiplex PCR, the repertoire was profiled, and TCRdb retains in-frame clones only, with some absent. Of approximately 300,000 clones listed, roughly nine tenths are singletons. The sequenced sample consisted of PBMCs or T cells enriched from blood (not recorded which). This receptor was taken from a woman aged 25 to 45 who had recovered from COVID-19.

CDR3 in DNA: TGTGCCAGCAGCTGGGGGGTGCCCTCTCCCACAGATACGCAGTATTTT. This sequence encodes CASSWGVPSPTDTQYF. The rearrangement joins TRBV5-6 to TRBJ2-3, with a weak D call TRBD2 (6 bases). The CDR3 length is 16 residues. CDR1 and CDR2 (germline): SGHDT, YYEEEE. V was cut by 3 bases and J by 2 bases, with 16 bases left in between. The variable domain in full, with the rest retrieved from reference TRBV5-6 and TRBJ2-3, is DAGVTQSPTHLIKTRGQQVTLRCSPKSGHDTVSWYQQALGQGPQFIFQYYEEEERQRGNFPDRFSGHQFPNYSSELNVNALLLGDSALYLCASSWGVPSPTDTQYFGPGTRLTVL.